One sample yielded the 5 T cell receptor beta chains listed below, sequenced in a study of OX40 agonist ivuxolimab in advanced cancers. Only in-frame clones appear in the TCRdb table, and some are missing; sequencing was by immunoSEQ multiplex PCR. Of approximately 33,000 clones in the sample, roughly 90% were seen once. Here the sequenced sample was CD4+ or CD8+ T cells sorted from blood, taken in a trial of the OX40 agonist ivuxolimab. These receptors originate from an adult with an advanced solid tumor such as melanoma, head and neck, liver or kidney cancer.

This chain connects TRBV27 to TRBJ2-5; 13 bases map to TRBD2. The CDR3 has 17 amino acids. In germline, CDR1 is MNHEY, CDR2 SMNVEV (reference sequence). Losses at the gene ends were 6 bases for V and 2 bases for J; bases not matched to a gene: 9. This CDR3 is CASSPPRTSGGQETQYF. The CDR3, as DNA: TGTGCCAGCAGCCCACCCCGGACTAGCGGGGGACAAGAGACCCAGTACTTC.

CDR3 loop: CASSLGSDTGELFF. The CDR3 region has the DNA TGTGCCAGCAGCTTAGGGAGTGACACCGGGGAGCTGTTTTTT. V gene TRBV7-6 combines with J gene TRBJ2-2; D not certain. The CDR3 runs to 14 residues. V was clipped by 1 base and J by 3 bases, with 6 bases between them. Germline CDR1 reads SGHVS; CDR2 reads FNYEAQ.

This chain joins TRBV20-1 and TRBJ2-7; D is uncertain. From germline, CDR1 is DFQATT and CDR2 SNEGSKA (reference sequence). This CDR3 has 11 residues. The V end was cut by 5 bases, the J end by 7 bases, with 12 bases between. CDR3 bases: TGCAGTGCTGTTGGATCCAAGGAGCAGTACTTC. Its translation is CSAVGSKEQYF.

The count of this clone is one. The rearrangement uses TRBV6-5 and TRBJ1-2; D not resolved. Germline V gene data show CDR1 as MNHEY and CDR2 as SVGAGI. V lost 0 bases, J lost 0 bases, and 8 bases lay in between. This CDR3 is 15 amino acids long. The CDR3 bases are TGTGCCAGCAGTTACTCCCCCTTAACTAACTATGGCTACACCTTC. Translating gives CASSYSPLTNYGYTF.

The J gene is TRBJ1-5, the V gene TRBV19; D unresolved. Trimming removed 3 bases at V and 0 bases at J, with 9 bases between. Germline loops: CDR1 LNHDA, CDR2 SQIVND (reference sequence). The CDR3 covers 15 residues. The CDR3 here is CASSITDYSNQPQHF. In nucleotides, the CDR3 is TGTGCCAGTAGTATTACAGACTATAGCAATCAGCCCCAGCATTTT.